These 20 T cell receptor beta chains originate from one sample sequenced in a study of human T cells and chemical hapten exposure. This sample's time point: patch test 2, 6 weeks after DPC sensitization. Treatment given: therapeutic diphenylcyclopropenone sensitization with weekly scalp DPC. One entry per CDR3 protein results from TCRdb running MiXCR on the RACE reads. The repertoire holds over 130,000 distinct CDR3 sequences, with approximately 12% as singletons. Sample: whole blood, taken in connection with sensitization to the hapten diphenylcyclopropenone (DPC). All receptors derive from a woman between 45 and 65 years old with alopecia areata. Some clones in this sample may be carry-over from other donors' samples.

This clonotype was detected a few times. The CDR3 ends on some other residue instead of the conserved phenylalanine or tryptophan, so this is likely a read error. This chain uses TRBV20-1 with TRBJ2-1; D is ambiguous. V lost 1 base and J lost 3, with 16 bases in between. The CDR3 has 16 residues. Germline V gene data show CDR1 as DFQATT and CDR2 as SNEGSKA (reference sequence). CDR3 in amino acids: CSARGNSPGYYNEQFL. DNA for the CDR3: TGCAGTGCTAGAGGGAATTCCCCCGGCTACTACAATGAGCAGTTCTTG.

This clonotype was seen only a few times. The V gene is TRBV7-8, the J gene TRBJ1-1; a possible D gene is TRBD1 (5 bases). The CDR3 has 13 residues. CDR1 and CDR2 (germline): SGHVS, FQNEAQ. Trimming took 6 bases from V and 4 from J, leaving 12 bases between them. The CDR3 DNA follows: TGTGCCAGCAGTCTGGGGCAGCGCACTGAAGCTTTCTTT. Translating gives CASSLGQRTEAFF.

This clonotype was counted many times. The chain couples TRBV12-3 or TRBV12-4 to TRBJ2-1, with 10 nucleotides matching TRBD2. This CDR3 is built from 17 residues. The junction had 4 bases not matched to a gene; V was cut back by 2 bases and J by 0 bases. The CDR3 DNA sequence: TGTGCCAGCAGTTTAAGGGCTAGCGGGAGCTCCTACAATGAGCAGTTCTTC. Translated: CASSLRASGSSYNEQFF.

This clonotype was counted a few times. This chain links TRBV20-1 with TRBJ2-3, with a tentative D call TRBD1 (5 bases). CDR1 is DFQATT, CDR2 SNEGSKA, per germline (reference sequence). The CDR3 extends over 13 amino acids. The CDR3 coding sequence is TGCAGCGATAGGGGCAGCAGCACAGATACGCAGTATTTT. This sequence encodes CSDRGSSTDTQYF.

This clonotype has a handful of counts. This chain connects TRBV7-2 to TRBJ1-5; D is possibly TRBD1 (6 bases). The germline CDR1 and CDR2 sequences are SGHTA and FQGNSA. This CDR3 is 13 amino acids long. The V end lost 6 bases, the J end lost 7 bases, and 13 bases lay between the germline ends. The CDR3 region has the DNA TGTGCCAGCAGTTCGAGACAGGCCCAGCCCCAGCATTTT. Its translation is CASSSRQAQPQHF.

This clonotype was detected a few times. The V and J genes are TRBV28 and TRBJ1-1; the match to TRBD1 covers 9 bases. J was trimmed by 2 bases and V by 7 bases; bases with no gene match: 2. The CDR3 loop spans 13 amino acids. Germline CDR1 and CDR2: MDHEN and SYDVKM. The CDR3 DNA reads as TGTGCCAGCATACAGGGGGCCAACACTGAAGCTTTCTTT. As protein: CASIQGANTEAFF.

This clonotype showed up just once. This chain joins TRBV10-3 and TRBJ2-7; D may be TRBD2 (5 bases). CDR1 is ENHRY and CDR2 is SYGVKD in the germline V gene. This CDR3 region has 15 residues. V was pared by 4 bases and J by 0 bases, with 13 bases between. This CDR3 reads CAISGYERNSYEQYF. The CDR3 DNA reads TGTGCCATCAGTGGGTATGAGCGGAACTCCTACGAGCAGTACTTC.

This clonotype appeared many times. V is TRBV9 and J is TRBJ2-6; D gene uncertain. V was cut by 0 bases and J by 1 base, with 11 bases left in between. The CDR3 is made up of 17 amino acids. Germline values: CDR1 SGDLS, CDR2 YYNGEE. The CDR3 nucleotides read TGTGCCAGCAGCGTAGTAGGATCCGCATCTGGGGCCAACGTCCTGACTTTC. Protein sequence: CASSVVGSASGANVLTF.

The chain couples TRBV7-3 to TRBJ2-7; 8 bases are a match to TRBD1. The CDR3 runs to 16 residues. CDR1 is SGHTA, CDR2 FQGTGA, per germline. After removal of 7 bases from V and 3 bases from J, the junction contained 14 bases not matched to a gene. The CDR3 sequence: CASTIRPRDRSYEQYF. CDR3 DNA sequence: TGTGCCAGCACCATCCGACCCCGGGACAGGAGCTACGAGCAGTACTTC.

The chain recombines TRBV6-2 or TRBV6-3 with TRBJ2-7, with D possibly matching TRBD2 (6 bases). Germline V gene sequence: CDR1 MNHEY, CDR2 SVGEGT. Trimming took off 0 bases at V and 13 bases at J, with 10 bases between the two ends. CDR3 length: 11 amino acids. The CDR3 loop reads CASSYSGEEYF. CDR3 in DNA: TGTGCCAGCAGTTACTCAGGGGAGGAATACTTC.

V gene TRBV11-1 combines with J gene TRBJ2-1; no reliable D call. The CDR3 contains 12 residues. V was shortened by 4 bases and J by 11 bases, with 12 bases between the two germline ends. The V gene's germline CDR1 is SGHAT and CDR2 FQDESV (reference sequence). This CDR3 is CASSYENPQQFF. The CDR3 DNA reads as TGTGCCAGCAGCTATGAAAATCCCCAGCAGTTCTTC.

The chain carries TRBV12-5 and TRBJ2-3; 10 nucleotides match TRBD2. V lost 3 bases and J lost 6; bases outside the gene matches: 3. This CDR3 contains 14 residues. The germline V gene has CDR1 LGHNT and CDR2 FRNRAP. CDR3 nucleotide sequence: TGTGCTAGTGGTTTTAGCGGGAGGCCGGATACGCAGTATTTT. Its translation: CASGFSGRPDTQYF.

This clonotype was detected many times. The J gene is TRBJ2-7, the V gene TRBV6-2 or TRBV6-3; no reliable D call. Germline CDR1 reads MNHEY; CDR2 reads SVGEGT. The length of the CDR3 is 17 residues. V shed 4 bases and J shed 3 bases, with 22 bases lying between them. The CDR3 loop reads CASSSSVGSQFHYEQYF. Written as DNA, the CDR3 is TGTGCCAGCAGTTCGTCGGTAGGCAGCCAATTTCACTACGAGCAGTACTTC.

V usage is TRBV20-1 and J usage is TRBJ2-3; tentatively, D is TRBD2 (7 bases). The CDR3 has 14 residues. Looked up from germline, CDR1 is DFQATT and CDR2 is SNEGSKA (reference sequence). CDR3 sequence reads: CTLLGGASTDTQYF. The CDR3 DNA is TGCACCTTACTTGGGGGGGCTAGCACAGATACGCAGTATTTT.

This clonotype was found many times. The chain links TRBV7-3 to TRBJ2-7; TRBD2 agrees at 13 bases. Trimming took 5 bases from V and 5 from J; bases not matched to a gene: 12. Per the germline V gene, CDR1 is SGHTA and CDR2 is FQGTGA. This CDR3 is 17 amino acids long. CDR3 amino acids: CASSPLPPGLAGHEQYF. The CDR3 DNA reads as TGTGCCAGCAGCCCCCTCCCCCCGGGACTAGCGGGACACGAGCAGTACTTC.

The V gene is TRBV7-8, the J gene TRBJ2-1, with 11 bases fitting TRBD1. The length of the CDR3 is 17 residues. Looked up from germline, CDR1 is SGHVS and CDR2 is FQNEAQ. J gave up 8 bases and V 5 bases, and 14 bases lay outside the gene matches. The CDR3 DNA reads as TGTGCCAGCAGCGTCTCCGGGACAGGGGGAGGGAGAGATGAGCAGTTCTTC. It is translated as CASSVSGTGGGRDEQFF.

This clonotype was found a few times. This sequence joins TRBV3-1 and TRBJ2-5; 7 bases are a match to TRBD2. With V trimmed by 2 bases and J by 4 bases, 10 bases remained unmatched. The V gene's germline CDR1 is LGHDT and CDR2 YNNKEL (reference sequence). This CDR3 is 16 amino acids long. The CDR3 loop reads CASSQPGLPNGETQYF. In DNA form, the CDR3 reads TGTGCCAGCAGCCAACCGGGACTACCCAACGGAGAGACCCAGTACTTC.

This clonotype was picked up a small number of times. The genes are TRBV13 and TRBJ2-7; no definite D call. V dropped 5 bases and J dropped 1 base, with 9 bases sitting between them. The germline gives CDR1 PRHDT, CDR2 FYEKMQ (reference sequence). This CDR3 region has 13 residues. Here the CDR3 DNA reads TGTGCCAGCAGCGTGATCCGTTCCTACGAGCAGTACTTC. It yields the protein CASSVIRSYEQYF.

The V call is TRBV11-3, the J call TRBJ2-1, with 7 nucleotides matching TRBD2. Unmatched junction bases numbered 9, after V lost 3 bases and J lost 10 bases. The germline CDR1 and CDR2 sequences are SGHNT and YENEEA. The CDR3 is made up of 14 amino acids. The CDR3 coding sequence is TGTGCCAGCAGCTTCCTCAGCGAGCGGGGCGAGCAGTTCTTC. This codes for CASSFLSERGEQFF.

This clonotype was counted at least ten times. CDR3 DNA: TGTGCCAGCAGCTTACTTGGCGGCATGAACACTGAAGCTTTCTTT. It is translated as CASSLLGGMNTEAFF. The chain combines TRBV7-3 with TRBJ1-1; no firm D call. Germline CDR1 reads SGHTA; CDR2 reads FQGTGA. V gave up 2 bases and J gave up 0 bases, with 10 bases separating them. The CDR3 contains 15 residues.